What follows are 10 T cell receptor beta chains derived from one specimen sequenced in a study of monozygotic twins with inflammatory bowel disease. With the 5' RACE reads reprocessed, TCRdb shows one record per CDR3 protein and no DNA. The table gives over 150,000 distinct CDR3 sequences; the top ten clones make up approximately 2.4% of it. The sample comprised blood. The origin of the receptors is a human donor with ulcerative colitis or Crohn's disease, or a healthy co-twin of an affected twin (not recorded which).

The V gene is TRBV7-2, the J gene TRBJ2-7; with no DNA, the TCRdb D assignment of TRBD1 cannot be verified. Germline loops: CDR1 SGHTA, CDR2 FQGNSA. This CDR3 region has 13 residues. CDR3 amino acids: CASSVSTGYEQYF.

The chain has TRBV7-8 and TRBJ1-4. Per germline, CDR1 SGHVS and CDR2 FQNEAQ. The length of the CDR3 is 12 residues. The CDR3 spells CASSGGGEKLFF.

CDR3 region: CASSSLAGMGNEQFF. V gene TRBV14 combines with J gene TRBJ2-1; TCRdb names TRBD2, which stays unverified in the absence of DNA. CDR1 is SGHDN and CDR2 is FVKESK in the germline V gene. The CDR3 has 15 amino acids.

The V gene is TRBV6-5, the J gene TRBJ2-1; the TRBD2 assignment by TCRdb is unverifiable without DNA. Per germline, CDR1 MNHEY and CDR2 SVGAGI. The CDR3 runs 15 residues. The CDR3 is CASSSERGGNNEQFF.

The chain uses TRBV5-1 and TRBJ1-1; TCRdb's D gene call, TRBD1, goes unchecked for lack of DNA. The CDR3 spans 14 residues. The germline V gene has CDR1 SGHRS and CDR2 YFSETQ. CDR3: CASWKGAVGTEAFF.

This sequence joins TRBV19 and TRBJ2-6; TCRdb indicates TRBD1, and absent DNA this call remains unverified. In germline, CDR1 is LNHDA, CDR2 SQIVND (reference sequence). This CDR3 has 20 residues. CDR3 protein: CASSGWDRGEPISGANVLTF.

The chain recombines TRBV20-1 with TRBJ2-3. Germline V gene data show CDR1 as DFQATT and CDR2 as SNEGSKA (reference sequence). The CDR3 totals 15 residues. CDR3 sequence: CSARVLAFGTDTQYF.

The chain joins TRBV27 to TRBJ2-7. Germline values: CDR1 MNHEY, CDR2 SMNVEV (reference sequence). CDR3 length equals 14 residues. The CDR3 here is CASSPRWAANEQYF.

The chain employs TRBV7-8 and TRBJ2-2; TCRdb returns TRBD1, unconfirmable since there is no DNA. CDR1 and CDR2 (germline): SGHVS, FQNEAQ. CDR3 size: 17 residues. CDR3: CASSLVGGRGLTGELFF.

The chain uses TRBV20-1 and TRBJ2-7; TCRdb lists TRBD1, though no DNA is available to test this call. This CDR3 has 14 residues. Germline CDR1 DFQATT, CDR2 SNEGSKA (reference sequence). CDR3 sequence reads: CSALDRGSSGEQYF.